Presented here are 27 T cell receptor beta chains from one specimen sequenced in a study of cytomegalovirus exposure and HLA in healthy donors. Only in-frame clones appear in the TCRdb table, and some are missing; sequencing was by immunoSEQ multiplex PCR. The sample has roughly 330,000 clones; around 90% are singletons. Material: PBMCs. The source of these receptors is a woman aged 30 to 39 in good health and CMV-seropositive.

CDR3: CSVELAGGDTQYF. The CDR3 DNA follows: TGCAGCGTTGAACTAGCGGGAGGGGATACGCAGTATTTT. J is TRBJ2-3 and V is TRBV29-1, with 12 bases fitting TRBD2. The germline gives CDR1 SQVTM, CDR2 ANQGSEA. The junction had 0 bases not matched to a gene; V was cut back by 2 bases and J by 6 bases. The length of the CDR3 is 13 residues.

The V and J genes are TRBV6-6 and TRBJ2-5; tentative D call: TRBD2 (5 bases). V gave up 7 bases and J gave up 7 bases, with 22 bases separating them. Germline-derived CDR1 and CDR2 are MNHNY and SVGAGI (reference sequence). This CDR3 contains 15 residues. CDR3 loop: CASTLGLGPEGTQYF. As DNA, the CDR3 is TGTGCCAGCACCCTTGGCCTCGGACCAGAGGGGACCCAGTACTTC.

The J gene is TRBJ2-6, the V gene TRBV30; D uncertain. Trimming shortened V by 5 bases and J by 1 base, and 9 bases separated the two germline ends. The CDR3 totals 14 residues. CDR1 GTSNPN and CDR2 SVGIG come from the germline V gene (reference sequence). The chain's CDR3 is CAWAADSGANVLTF. For the CDR3, the DNA is TGTGCCTGGGCCGCAGATTCTGGGGCCAACGTCCTGACTTTC.

J is TRBJ2-7 and V is TRBV19; weak D call: TRBD2 (5 bases). Germline CDR1 LNHDA, CDR2 SQIVND (reference sequence). The V end was cut by 3 bases, the J end by 6 bases, with 12 bases between. This CDR3 spans 13 amino acids. This chain's CDR3 is CASSIRNRGEQYF. CDR3 bases: TGTGCCAGTAGTATTCGCAATCGGGGCGAGCAGTACTTC.

J is TRBJ1-5 and V is TRBV2; D unclear. The CDR3 is 15 amino acids. V was clipped by 1 base and J by 3 bases, with 10 bases between them. In germline, CDR1 is SNHLY, CDR2 FYNNEI. CDR3 amino acids: CASSEGILYNQPQHF. The CDR3 coding sequence is TGTGCCAGCAGTGAAGGGATACTTTACAATCAGCCCCAGCATTTT.

V and J are TRBV7-9 and TRBJ2-1, with 13 bases lining up with TRBD2. Germline lookup yields CDR1 SEHNR and CDR2 FQNEAQ (reference sequence). V trimming: 4 bases; J trimming: 5 bases; junction bases outside the gene matches: 2. This CDR3 has 15 amino acids. Here the CDR3 DNA reads TGTGCCAGCAGCTCTACTAGCGGGAGGGACAATGAGCAGTTCTTC. The encoded protein is CASSSTSGRDNEQFF.

This chain uses TRBV11-2 with TRBJ2-7; 11 bases are a match to TRBD2. The CDR3 covers 19 residues. CDR1 SGHAT and CDR2 FQNNGV come from the germline V gene. Trimming took 5 bases from V and 4 from J; bases not matched to a gene: 19. This chain's CDR3 is CASSPRTSGRLLTSYEQYF. The CDR3 DNA reads TGTGCCAGCAGCCCTAGGACTAGCGGGCGTCTTTTAACCTCTTACGAGCAGTACTTC.

The V gene is TRBV28, the J gene TRBJ2-6; D is ambiguous. V lost 5 bases to trimming and J lost 1 base, with 12 bases between them. CDR3 size: 16 residues. Germline V lookup: CDR1 MDHEN, CDR2 SYDVKM. CDR3 bases: TGTGCCAGCAGTACGGATCTCTTGTCTGGGGCCAACGTCCTGACTTTC. This sequence encodes CASSTDLLSGANVLTF. The full variable domain, its missing parts supplied by reference TRBV28 and TRBJ2-6, is DVKVTQSSRYLVKRTGEKVFLECVQDMDHENMFWYRQDPGLGLRLIYFSYDVKMKEKGDIPEGYSVSREKKERFSLILESASTNQTSMYLCASSTDLLSGANVLTFGAGSRLTVL.

The rearrangement joins TRBV29-1 to TRBJ2-2; D is uncertain. Trimming pared 4 bases from V and 5 bases from J, leaving 11 bases between. This CDR3 contains 13 residues. Per the germline V gene, CDR1 is SQVTM and CDR2 is ANQGSEA. CDR3 in DNA: TGCAGCGTTGGAAGTGCAGGAACCGGGGAGCTGTTTTTT. It encodes CSVGSAGTGELFF.

The chain employs TRBV7-9 and TRBJ2-7; D not certain. The V gene's germline CDR1 is SEHNR and CDR2 FQNEAQ (reference sequence). With 5 bases removed from V and 3 bases from J, the gap between germline ends came to 8 bases. CDR3 length: 12 amino acids. The CDR3 DNA is TGTGCCAGCAGCCGATCCTACTACGAGCAGTACTTC. This sequence encodes CASSRSYYEQYF.

The V gene is TRBV2, the J gene TRBJ2-3; 11 bases align to TRBD2. The germline CDR1 and CDR2 sequences are SNHLY and FYNNEI. The ends lost 6 bases at V and 3 bases at J; junction bases unmatched: 8. The CDR3 is 16 amino acids. The CDR3 is CASRGGLAGGTDTQYF. CDR3 DNA: TGTGCCAGCAGGGGGGGGCTAGCGGGAGGTACAGATACGCAGTATTTT.

The rearrangement joins TRBV6-1 to TRBJ1-2; no firm D call. Looked up from germline, CDR1 is MNHNS and CDR2 is SASEGT. This CDR3 region has 11 residues. V was pared by 5 bases and J by 3 bases, with 4 bases between. CDR3: CASSPDYGYTF. CDR3 nucleotide sequence: TGTGCCAGCAGTCCAGACTATGGCTACACCTTC.

The V call is TRBV27, the J call TRBJ2-7, with 9 bases lining up with TRBD1. The CDR3 loop spans 14 amino acids. The V gene's germline CDR1 is MNHEY and CDR2 SMNVEV (reference sequence). Germline trimming cut 5 bases from V and 4 bases from J; bases unmatched to any gene: 6. The DNA of the CDR3 is TGTGCCAGCAGTGGGGGACAGGGTCTTTACGAGCAGTACTTC. Residues: CASSGGQGLYEQYF.

This chain connects TRBV27 to TRBJ2-7, with D possibly being TRBD2 (7 bases). V gave up 0 bases and J gave up 2 bases, with 11 bases separating them. The CDR3 is 15 residues long. From germline, CDR1 is MNHEY and CDR2 SMNVEV (reference sequence). In DNA form, the CDR3 reads TGTGCCAGCAGTTTATCGTGGGGGGGCGCCTACGAGCAGTACTTC. This codes for CASSLSWGGAYEQYF.

The chain couples TRBV19 to TRBJ1-2; a possible D gene is TRBD1 (6 bases). The V and J ends lost 3 bases and 4 bases respectively, with 15 bases between them. The CDR3 extends over 15 amino acids. Germline CDR1 and CDR2: LNHDA and SQIVND (reference sequence). CDR3 sequence: CASSIFNPRGYGYTF. Written as DNA, the CDR3 is TGTGCCAGTAGTATCTTCAATCCCAGGGGCTATGGCTACACCTTC.

The chain combines TRBV4-2 with TRBJ1-2; D unclear. Germline V CDR1 and CDR2: LGHNA, YNFKEQ. Trimming removed 4 bases at V and 6 bases at J, with 12 bases between. The CDR3 has 13 residues. CDR3: CASSPRTGHGYTF. The CDR3, as DNA: TGTGCCAGCAGCCCCCGGACGGGTCATGGCTACACCTTC.

V usage is TRBV18 and J usage is TRBJ1-1, with D perhaps TRBD1 (5 bases). Deletions cut 1 base from V and 0 bases from J, with 12 bases between. CDR1 KGHSH and CDR2 LQKENI come from the germline V gene. The CDR3 extends over 16 amino acids. CDR3 coding DNA: TGTGCCAGCTCACCACAGGGGCTAGGGATGAACACTGAAGCTTTCTTT. Residues: CASSPQGLGMNTEAFF.

The chain uses TRBV6-6 and TRBJ2-7; D may correspond to TRBD1 or TRBD2 (5 bases each). Trimming removed 6 bases at V and 9 bases at J, with 12 bases between. The CDR3 covers 11 residues. The germline V gene has CDR1 MNHNY and CDR2 SVGAGI (reference sequence). Here the CDR3 DNA reads TGTGCCAGCAGGGAAGGGACGGTGCAGTACTTC. It yields the protein CASREGTVQYF.

The V call is TRBV27, the J call TRBJ2-7; weak D call: TRBD1 (5 bases). From germline, CDR1 is MNHEY and CDR2 SMNVEV (reference sequence). This CDR3 has 14 amino acids. Deletions cut 8 bases from V and 7 bases from J, with 21 bases between. The CDR3 coding sequence is TGTGCCAGCGGGCTTTTGCAGGGAAGGAATGAGCAGTACTTC. Encoded protein: CASGLLQGRNEQYF.

The chain combines TRBV5-6 with TRBJ2-3; TRBD2 matches at 8 bases. The CDR3 length is 16 residues. The germline V gene encodes CDR1 SGHDT and CDR2 YYEEEE. Trimming cost V 0 bases and J 4 bases; bases outside gene matches: 7. CDR3 nucleotide sequence: TGTGCCAGCAGCTTGGTAATAGCGGGGTGGGCAGATACGCAGTATTTT. It yields the protein CASSLVIAGWADTQYF.

The rearrangement uses TRBV21-1 and TRBJ1-6. TRBV21-1 is designated a pseudogene. The CDR3 totals 14 residues. The CDR3 spells CASSKGPPYSPLHF. The CDR3 nucleotides are TGTGCCAGCAGCAAAGGCCCTCCGTATTCACCCCTCCACTTT.

This chain links TRBV7-2 with TRBJ2-1, with a tentative D call TRBD2 (5 bases). Trimming stripped 5 bases from V and 10 bases from J, with 21 bases between. The CDR3 spans 15 residues. Germline-derived CDR1 and CDR2 are SGHTA and FQGNSA. This chain's CDR3 is CASSLTSLHRREQFF. CDR3 coding DNA: TGTGCCAGCAGCCTAACTAGTCTTCACCGGAGAGAGCAGTTCTTC.

V usage is TRBV28 and J usage is TRBJ2-7; D could derive from TRBD1 or TRBD2 (5 bases each). V was pared by 2 bases and J by 3 bases, with 38 bases between. The CDR3 runs 23 residues. The germline V gene encodes CDR1 MDHEN and CDR2 SYDVKM. CDR3 sequence: CASSLEDPSIIGARRKGNYEQYF. CDR3 bases: TGTGCCAGCAGTTTAGAAGACCCAAGTATAATCGGGGCGAGACGGAAGGGTAACTACGAGCAGTACTTC.

This chain uses TRBV19 with TRBJ2-2, with D uncertain. V dropped 3 bases and J dropped 11 bases, with 7 bases sitting between them. The CDR3 runs 11 residues. Germline-derived CDR1 and CDR2 are LNHDA and SQIVND (reference sequence). The CDR3 DNA reads as TGTGCCAGTAGTATGGGGTATGAGCTGTTTTTT. Its translation is CASSMGYELFF.

The chain has TRBV5-1 and TRBJ1-1; 7 bases are a match to TRBD1. V shed 6 bases and J 3 bases; nucleotides not matched to a gene: 8. The CDR3 spans 14 residues. The germline gives CDR1 SGHRS, CDR2 YFSETQ. CDR3 loop: CASTLTGADTEAFF. For the CDR3, the DNA is TGCGCCAGCACGCTTACAGGGGCGGACACTGAAGCTTTCTTT.

The genes are TRBV25-1 and TRBJ1-3, with D maybe TRBD1 (6 bases). Trimming pared 8 bases from V and 0 bases from J, leaving 14 bases between. The CDR3 totals 15 residues. Germline CDR1 reads MGHDK; CDR2 reads SYGVNS. The CDR3 spells CASGGQSSSGNTIYF. CDR3 coding DNA: TGTGCCAGCGGTGGACAGTCGAGCTCTGGAAACACCATATATTTT.

This clone appeared a single time. The chain carries TRBV5-4 and TRBJ2-7, with D unclear. Germline CDR1 is SGHNT and CDR2 is YYREEE (reference sequence). The CDR3 covers 13 residues. V lost 0 bases to trimming and J lost 10 bases, with 14 bases between them. The CDR3 reads CASSLAVTATQYF. DNA for the CDR3: TGTGCCAGCAGCTTGGCCGTAACCGCCACACAGTACTTC.